This T cell receptor beta chain derives from a study of early T cells in non-severe SARS-CoV-2 infection. Turning to the study itself: The sequenced material was bulk RNA from unsorted whole blood, and its chains were unpaired.

Findings and caveats of the study: In VDJdb matching, anti-spike CD8 responses were favored while private and CD4 specificities went missing.

Germline values: CDR1 SQVTM, CDR2 ANQGSEA. V lost 3 bases and J lost 2, with 12 bases in between. The CDR3 is 14 residues long. This clonotype was recorded many times. What it binds is not known. As part of library construction, unique molecular identifiers were attached to individual cDNA molecules. One entry per CDR3 protein results from TCRdb running MiXCR on the 5' RACE reads. Among 43,000 or so distinct CDR3 sequences listed, 4% to 4.5% were seen once. The receptor was derived from an adult who was a healthcare worker with PCR-confirmed SARS-CoV-2 infection or an uninfected control (not recorded which). The sample comprised whole blood. The chain is built from TRBV29-1 and TRBJ2-3; possibly TRBD2 for D (5 bases). CDR3 residues: CSVDDAGPTDTQYF. The CDR3 bases are TGCAGCGTTGATGATGCGGGTCCCACAGATACGCAGTATTTT.